This T cell receptor beta chain was observed in a study of T-cell reconstitution after alpha-beta-depleted transplantation in children. As to this clonotype: What it binds is not known.

During its preparation, the TCRbeta library received unique molecular identifiers. Via MiXCR, TCRdb re-called the PCR reads, giving one row per CDR3 protein. This sample has about 310,000 distinct CDR3 sequences, with 23% found just once. General study findings and limits: In patients about two months after transplant, alpha-beta T cells reportedly arose from several hundred expanded graft clones. One year after transplant, T-cell counts and diversity came mostly from newly produced T cells. Some patients showed high day-60 TCRbeta diversity, which derived from surviving recipient T cells and thymic progenitors.

In germline, CDR1 is ENHRY, CDR2 SYGVKD. This CDR3 has 17 amino acids. V was pared by 2 bases and J by 3 bases, with 11 bases of the junction left unmatched. Specimen: PBMCs, mostly from graft donor cells, collected 180 days after TCRalphabeta/CD19-depleted stem cell transplant. V gene TRBV10-3 combines with J gene TRBJ2-7; TRBD2 matches 9 bases. The receptor comes from a male patient younger than 18 who had a stem cell transplant for acute lymphoblastic leukemia, so the T cells may come from the graft donor. CDR3 sequence (DNA): TGTGCCATCAGTGAGGACCCCCCTAGCGGGACCCTCTACGAGCAGTACTTC. Amino acid sequence: CAISEDPPSGTLYEQYF.